A single sample is the source of the 14 T cell receptor beta chains below, sequenced in a study of metastatic and nonmetastatic thyroid tumors. TCRdb re-analyzed the PCR reads through MiXCR. The sample carries about 48,000 clones, roughly a fifth recorded once. No treatment had been given to any patient before thyroid surgery. The sample was blood. The receptors stem from a male donor with papillary thyroid cancer or a benign thyroid nodule (not recorded which). Some clones in this sample may be carry-over from other donors' samples.

The sample holds many counts of this clone. CDR3 sequence (DNA): TGTGCCAGCAGGGACGGATTGAGCACTGAAGCTTTCTTT. Translated: CASRDGLSTEAFF. The chain combines TRBV27 with TRBJ1-1; unclear D gene. Trimming cost V 6 bases and J 4 bases, with 12 bases left between them. The CDR3 totals 13 residues. Germline CDR1 is MNHEY and CDR2 is SMNVEV (reference sequence).

This clone was recorded at least ten times. The chain uses TRBV12-3 or TRBV12-4 and TRBJ1-1; 7 bases align to TRBD1. After removal of 5 bases from V and 6 bases from J, the junction contained 15 bases not matched to a gene. The CDR3 is made up of 16 amino acids. CDR3 region: CASSSRDRLLTPEAFF. CDR3 DNA: TGTGCCAGCAGTAGCCGGGACAGACTACTAACCCCTGAAGCTTTCTTT.

This chain joins TRBV18 and TRBJ2-7, with 7 bases lining up with TRBD1. The V gene's germline CDR1 is KGHSH and CDR2 LQKENI. This CDR3 spans 13 amino acids. Trimming cost V 4 bases and J 2 bases; bases outside gene matches: 2. CDR3 sequence: CASSLGGPYEQYF. DNA of the CDR3: TGTGCCAGCTCACTAGGGGGCCCCTACGAGCAGTACTTC.

This clone was recorded many times. The V call is TRBV3-1, the J call TRBJ2-7, with D perhaps given as TRBD1 or TRBD2 (5 bases each). This CDR3 contains 14 residues. The germline V and J ends were trimmed by 3 bases and 3 bases, with 12 bases remaining between them. The germline CDR1 and CDR2 sequences are LGHDT and YNNKEL (reference sequence). Here the CDR3 DNA reads TGTGCCAGCAGCCAGGGCAGGGAGAGCTACGAGCAGTACTTC. Amino acid sequence: CASSQGRESYEQYF.

The genes are TRBV18 and TRBJ2-7; 8 positions agree with TRBD1. V lost 3 bases and J lost 2; bases outside the gene matches: 12. Germline V gene data show CDR1 as KGHSH and CDR2 as LQKENI. The CDR3 totals 17 residues. The CDR3 loop is CASSPSFTTGDPYEQYF. Here the CDR3 DNA reads TGTGCCAGCTCACCCTCCTTTACGACAGGGGACCCCTACGAGCAGTACTTC.

This clone came up many times. V gene TRBV2 combines with J gene TRBJ2-3; 7 bases are shared with TRBD2. CDR3 length equals 14 residues. The V segment lost 7 bases and the J segment 0 bases; nucleotides outside the gene matches: 4. The germline CDR1 and CDR2 sequences are SNHLY and FYNNEI. CDR3 bases: TGTGCCAGCAAGACTAGCACTAGCACAGATACGCAGTATTTT. Its translation is CASKTSTSTDTQYF.

This clone came up a few times. An end of the junction does not agree with germline; a read error may underlie this. The chain recombines TRBV5-6 with TRBJ1-1; D is undetermined. The germline V gene encodes CDR1 SGHDT and CDR2 YYEEEE. The CDR3 runs 13 residues. The chain's CDR3 is CVSSFLPHTEAFF. In DNA form, the CDR3 reads TGTGTCAGCAGCTTCCTACCCCACACTGAAGCTTTCTTT.

This clone showed up just a few times. A much larger clone lies a single base off, so this may be a read error. This chain uses TRBV28 with TRBJ1-6; D unclear. The CDR3 runs to 15 residues. V lost 5 bases and J 7 bases, leaving 15 bases between the germline ends. The germline V gene encodes CDR1 MDHEN and CDR2 SYDVKM. The CDR3 loop reads CASSPRFPFNSPLHF. Here the CDR3 DNA reads TGTGCCAGCAGTCCAAGATTCCCCTTCAATTCACCCCTCCACTTT.

Concerning this clone itself: One base away lies a much larger clone, so this may be a sequencing read error. CDR3 coding DNA: TGCAGTGCTAGATATGTGCAGCGGGAGGCCGGGGAGCAGTACTTC. It specifies CSARYVQREAGEQYF. This chain links TRBV20-1 with TRBJ2-7; 9 nucleotides match TRBD2. CDR3 length equals 15 residues. Germline CDR1 and CDR2: DFQATT and SNEGSKA (reference sequence). Trimming removed 2 bases from V and 7 bases from J; junction bases left unmatched: 12.

This clone showed up many times. Since a much larger clone is just one base distant, this may be a read error. Other nucleotide sequences from this sample produce the same CDR3. The chain combines TRBV5-1 with TRBJ2-3, with TRBD2 matching 10 bases. Germline V CDR1 and CDR2: SGHRS, YFSETQ. The CDR3 is made up of 16 amino acids. This CDR3 reads CSSSLVASGSLDTQYF. The DNA for the CDR3 is TGCTCCAGCAGCTTGGTGGCTAGCGGGAGTCTCGATACGCAGTATTTT.

This clone was seen a few times. The rearrangement links TRBV28 to TRBJ2-1; D is tentatively TRBD1 or TRBD2 (5 bases each). The CDR3 is 11 amino acids. Looked up from germline, CDR1 is MDHEN and CDR2 is SYDVKM. Trimming left V 10 bases short and J 8 bases short, with 12 bases between. The DNA for the CDR3 is TGTGCCACCGGGGACGCCGATGAGCAGTTCTTC. It yields the protein CATGDADEQFF.

This clone appeared many times. The chain joins TRBV19 to TRBJ1-5; D possibly corresponds to TRBD1 (6 bases). The V end was cut by 3 bases, the J end by 0 bases, with 12 bases between. The germline V gene encodes CDR1 LNHDA and CDR2 SQIVND (reference sequence). The length of the CDR3 is 16 residues. In DNA form, the CDR3 reads TGTGCCAGTAGTATTCAGGGGCCTTATAGCAATCAGCCCCAGCATTTT. Its translation: CASSIQGPYSNQPQHF.

This CDR3 reads CASSSNEGRSSGNTIYF. The CDR3 DNA sequence: TGTGCCAGCAGTTCAAACGAGGGACGGTCCTCTGGAAACACCATATATTTT. The V call is TRBV28, the J call TRBJ1-3; possible D gene TRBD1, 5 bases. Trimming removed 4 bases from V and 0 bases from J, with 16 bases in between. Per germline, CDR1 MDHEN and CDR2 SYDVKM. The CDR3 consists of 17 residues.

The chain couples TRBV4-1 to TRBJ2-7; possible D gene TRBD2, 5 bases. This CDR3 contains 16 residues. Germline CDR1 is MGHRA and CDR2 is YSYEKL. V lost 5 bases and J 0 bases, leaving 17 bases between the germline ends. DNA for the CDR3: TGCGCCAGCAGCAAAATCCCGGGAACCAGCTCCTACGAGCAGTACTTC. This translates into CASSKIPGTSSYEQYF.